Described below is a single TCR beta chain sequence and its context. The specificity of this receptor is unknown. The sample holds no much larger clone one base away, and base qualities are not on file. The CDR3 sequence holds 16 residues, the cysteine and phenylalanine included. CDR3 DNA is the only sequence kept; it has 48 bases, read in frame from the first base. V was cut back by 3 bases and J by 2 bases, leaving a gap of 18 bases between them. Via the germline V gene (reference sequence), CDR1 is SGHNT and CDR2 YYREEE. The library was made by the immunoSEQ multiplex PCR assay. A mixture of 60 forward primers for TCR Vbeta segments and 13 reverse primers for TCR Jbeta segments was used in the multiplex PCR. A multiplex PCR assay on genomic DNA amplified the CDR3 region of rearranged TCR beta genes. On the Illumina HiSeq System, the amplified TCR beta libraries were sequenced as 87-base-pair reads. The authors' pipeline ran thus. A later analysis counted about 80 million unique TCR beta chains across the 550 to 750 repertoires, and around 9.9 million of these chains were shared by at least two donors. Raw reads were error-corrected and collapsed into unique sequences by a nearest-neighbor algorithm in which closely related sequences were merged to remove PCR and sequencing errors. Alignment of CDR3 sequences to IMGT reference sequences was used to assign V, D and J gene segments. For a sequence to be retained, at least a six-nucleotide match to both a V gene segment and a J gene segment was required. A rearrangement was called productive if the CDR3 had no stop codons and remained in frame with V and J, and every other rearrangement was called non-productive. Following IMGT convention, CDR3 was defined as the stretch from the second conserved V-encoded cysteine to the conserved J-encoded phenylalanine. Sequences without an unambiguous match to a single V gene segment were excluded from the earlier analysis of a few hundred of the donors. In an earlier analysis of 450 to 700 of the donors, V segments were called functional above 56.7% productive rearrangements and were called segregating when the between-donor standard deviation exceeded 5%. To diagnose cytomegalovirus status from the catalog of TCR beta chain sequences, a statistical classification framework was built. A later analysis assigned V and J genes by comparing TCR nucleotide sequences with IMGT/GENE-DB human TR gene sequences. In a later analysis, CDR3 sequences and most-parsimonious VDJ recombination scenarios were assigned using the TCRdist pipeline. In a later analysis, each TCR beta chain was defined by its CDR3 amino acid sequence together with its V-gene family, and reads without a unique V-gene family were excluded. As a way to deal with suspected cross-contamination and a sequencing artifact, a later analysis dropped more than 500 nucleotide sequences that were highly shared and had low generation probability. A later analysis calculated a clonal expansion index for each public chain from normalized within-repertoire ranks of inferred template counts. In a later analysis, generation probabilities were computed using a VDJ recombination model fitted to out-of-frame rearrangements, and the results were checked against IGoR. A later analysis scored TCR-TCR, TCR-HLA and TCR-CMV co-occurrence with hypergeometric tests, applying a repertoire-size bias correction to TCR pairs. To estimate false discovery rates, a later analysis permuted the HLA or CMV assignments 20 times. A later analysis grouped co-occurring TCRs with DBSCAN, adding TCRdist sequence similarity when clustering within HLA-allele-positive subsets. For co-occurrence clustering, repertoires with fewer than 30,000 or more than 120,000 public chains were excluded, along with several repertoires with anomalous nucleotide sharing. What TCRdb holds here is the immuneACCESS table cut down to in-frame rearrangements. Part of the clones is not present; checked against another copy, under half of the missing clones reflect an unresolved V gene, and the others are unexplained. V, J and clone size are those of that table, while D and trimming were read from the DNA. Here the sample has approximately 140,000 clones; almost 80% occur a single time. Approximately 0.97% of the sample is held by the ten biggest clonotypes.

These data originate in a study of cytomegalovirus exposure and HLA in healthy donors (dated by TCRdb to about 2017). Study-wide context: An earlier analysis of several hundred of the donors reported 250 to 300 Gb of sequence data and approximately 110 million unique TCR beta sequences from 150 million to 200 million T cells. An earlier analysis of around 580 of the donors used high-throughput TCR beta sequencing to judge whether each TCR beta V gene segment behaved as functional or pseudogenic. In a later genetic analysis, genome-wide SNP genotypes for about 65% of the roughly 700 donors were used, and that subset was treated as a discovery cohort. Several DR-DQ haplotypes were treated as single units for association and clustering because of strong linkage in the cohort. The genetic ancestry cluster associated with self-reported Caucasian donors included 70% to 85% of the 350 to 500 genotyped donors. Class I and class II HLA loci were covered by the typing at four-digit resolution. In the later analysis, no new phenotypic data were used to find candidate immune exposures; instead, reliance was placed on TCR beta sequences and their occurrence across donors. In a later analysis, previously published TCR beta repertoires from some 640 donors were re-analyzed and high-resolution HLA genotyping was added so that TCR occurrence patterns could be studied. All discovery cohort repertoires had been generated on a single sequencing platform. Donor age, sex, ethnicity and CMV serostatus were compiled together with the repertoire data. Roughly 300 gigabases of sequencing data and approximately 91 million unique TCR sequences made up an early release that covered 500 to 650 HLA-typed donors. The number of typed donors differed by locus: about 620-640 for A, B, C, DRB1 and DQB1; 522 for DQA1; 606 for DPA1; and 450 to 480 for DPB1. Among under 450 genotyped donors of the cohort, an average of 235,054 unique TCR beta nucleotide sequences were sequenced per donor, about a sixth of them non-productive. A separate validation cohort of 100 to 150 different subjects was used in addition to the roughly 620-subject first cohort. Using immunosequencing, the study profiled T cell repertoires from 666 subjects and related those repertoires to cytomegalovirus serostatus. To predict cytomegalovirus infection status, the study combined high-throughput TCR immunosequencing, statistical association of individual TCRs with disease status, and machine learning. The study aimed to test whether cataloging public T cell receptors could reveal signatures of past pathogen exposure.

Study-level results and caveats: In a later analysis, HLA-associated TCR beta chains showed more clonal expansion and lower generation probabilities than non-associated chains that were equally common. Because the 87-base-pair reads could not distinguish some IMGT-functional V segments, including TRBV6-2 and TRBV6-3, those segments were excluded. A later analysis reported that several top co-occurrence clusters appeared linked to parvovirus B19, influenza, CMV and Epstein-Barr virus. This cohort had only TCR beta chains sequenced, and the lack of alpha or paired-chain data limited which features could be detected. In a later genetic analysis, fewer N-insertions in productive TCRs were reported among donors in an Asian-associated ancestry cluster than the roughly 670-donor mean. The authors suggested that the approach could potentially be extended to other disease states and immunological phenotypes. A further reported finding was that TCR beta sequences accurately predicted the HLA-A and HLA-B alleles for most subjects in the first cohort. Broadly in line with IMGT annotations, most TCR beta V segments showed up in productive rearrangements about 87% or about 30% of the time in an earlier analysis of some 590 of the donors. HLA typing was unavailable for some donors at each locus, so association tests used only the typed subset. V-gene and J-gene trimming of TCR beta chains was associated with a missense DCLRE1C variant in a later genetic analysis, and the association was replicated in an independent cohort. Sequencing depth was assumed to be roughly uniform across donors in the presence/absence analyses, though that assumption may not hold. A cluster of highly shared sequence variants was judged likely to be a technical artifact of the sequencing pipeline. A later analysis found that TCR association rates varied across HLA loci, with DRB1 alleles showing the most associated TCRs and HLA-C alleles the fewest. In vitro tests confirmed that a few of the cytomegalovirus-associated TCR beta chains recognize cytomegalovirus antigens. Correlated functional status among segregating V segments might be attributable to linkage disequilibrium, but an unknown experimental factor could not be ruled out. For the cohort, immune exposure information was limited to CMV serostatus. The classifier was reported to diagnose cytomegalovirus status with high specificity and sensitivity in both the original cohort and the validation cohort. The study listed 164 TCR beta chains as associated with cytomegalovirus. Approximately 18 rarely observed V segments, including chromosome 9 orphons, were excluded from the earlier analysis of 550 to 700 of the donors because counts were too low. Across donors, most TCR sequences were observed very rarely, whereas some public TCRs were present in many individuals. Specific HLA alleles were associated with more than 15,000 TCR beta sequences at a false discovery rate of 0.05 in a later analysis. When HLA alleles, especially DR and DQ, strongly co-occurred, TCR associations were difficult to assign to individual alleles. According to a later analysis, most CMV-associated TCR beta chains appeared to be HLA-restricted, and the HLA associations seemed to be driven largely by CMV exposure.

The cohort comprised fewer than 750 healthy bone marrow donors. All cohort members were sampled while nominally healthy, although unrecorded immune exposures were likely present. The donor was CMV seronegative and was included in the group of several hundred seronegative cohort members. A peripheral blood sample was provided by each donor, and peripheral blood mononuclear cells were used for TCR beta sequencing. Genomic DNA was extracted from the blood cell samples with the Qiagen DNeasy Blood Extraction Kit. The clonotype was recovered from a man between 18 and 35 years old in good health and CMV-seronegative. The rearrangement combines TRBV5-4 with TRBJ2-7; no D gene call is confident. The sequenced sample was PBMCs. CDR3 protein: CASSWAWPENAYEQYF. DNA sequence: TGTGCCAGCAGCTGGGCGTGGCCTGAGAACGCCTACGAGCAGTACTTC.